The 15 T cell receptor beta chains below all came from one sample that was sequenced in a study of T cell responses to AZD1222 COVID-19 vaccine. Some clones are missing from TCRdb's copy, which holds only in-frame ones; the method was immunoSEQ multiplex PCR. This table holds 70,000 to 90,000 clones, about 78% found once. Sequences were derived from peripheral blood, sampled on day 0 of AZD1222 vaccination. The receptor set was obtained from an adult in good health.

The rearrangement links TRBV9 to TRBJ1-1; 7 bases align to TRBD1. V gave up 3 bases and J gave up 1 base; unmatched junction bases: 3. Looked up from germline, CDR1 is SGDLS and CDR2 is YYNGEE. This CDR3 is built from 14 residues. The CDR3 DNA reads TGTGCCAGCAGCGGCCGGGACAGGAACACTGAAGCTTTCTTT. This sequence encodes CASSGRDRNTEAFF.

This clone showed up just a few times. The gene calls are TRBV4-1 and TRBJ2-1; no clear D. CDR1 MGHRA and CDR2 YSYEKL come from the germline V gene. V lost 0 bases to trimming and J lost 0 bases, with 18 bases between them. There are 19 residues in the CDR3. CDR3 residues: CASSQDRGSSYYSYNEQFF. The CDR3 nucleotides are TGCGCCAGCAGCCAAGATCGTGGCAGTTCTTACTACTCCTACAATGAGCAGTTCTTC.

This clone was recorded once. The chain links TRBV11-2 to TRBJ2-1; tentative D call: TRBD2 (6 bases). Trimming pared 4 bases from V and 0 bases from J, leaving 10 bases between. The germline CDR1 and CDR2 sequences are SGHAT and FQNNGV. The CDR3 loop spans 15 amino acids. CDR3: CASSSGLPSYNEQFF. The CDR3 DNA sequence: TGTGCCAGCAGCTCGGGACTCCCCTCCTACAATGAGCAGTTCTTC.

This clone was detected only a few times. CDR3 residues: CASSLGHSGANVLTF. The CDR3, as DNA: TGTGCCAGCAGCTTAGGCCACTCTGGGGCCAACGTCCTGACTTTC. J is TRBJ2-6 and V is TRBV7-2; D gene unclear. CDR3 length: 15 residues. V gave up 1 base and J gave up 0 bases, with 4 bases separating them. Per germline, CDR1 SGHTA and CDR2 FQGNSA.

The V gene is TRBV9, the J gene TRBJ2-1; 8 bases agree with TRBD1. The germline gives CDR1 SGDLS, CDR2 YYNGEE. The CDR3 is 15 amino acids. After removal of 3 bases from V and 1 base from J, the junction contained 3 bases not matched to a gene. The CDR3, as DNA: TGTGCCAGCAGCGGCCGGGACAGGTCCTACAATGAGCAGTTCTTC. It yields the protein CASSGRDRSYNEQFF.

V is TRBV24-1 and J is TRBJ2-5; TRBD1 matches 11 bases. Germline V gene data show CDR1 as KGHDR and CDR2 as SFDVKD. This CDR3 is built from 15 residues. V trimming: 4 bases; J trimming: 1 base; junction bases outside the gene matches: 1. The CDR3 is CATSEGTGGQETQYF. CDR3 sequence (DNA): TGTGCCACCAGTGAAGGGACAGGGGGCCAAGAGACCCAGTACTTC.

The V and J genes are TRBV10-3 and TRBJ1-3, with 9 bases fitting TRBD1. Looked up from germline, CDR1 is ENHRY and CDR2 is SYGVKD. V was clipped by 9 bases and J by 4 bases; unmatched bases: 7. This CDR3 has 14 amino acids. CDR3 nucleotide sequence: TGTGCCATGGCTCGGGACAGGGCCGGAAACACCATATATTTT. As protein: CAMARDRAGNTIYF.

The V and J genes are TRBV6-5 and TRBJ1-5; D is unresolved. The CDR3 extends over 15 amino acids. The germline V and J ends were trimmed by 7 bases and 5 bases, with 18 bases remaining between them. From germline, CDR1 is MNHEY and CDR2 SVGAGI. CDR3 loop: CASTPLAGADQPQHF. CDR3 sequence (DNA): TGTGCCAGCACACCCTTGGCGGGAGCGGATCAGCCCCAGCATTTT.

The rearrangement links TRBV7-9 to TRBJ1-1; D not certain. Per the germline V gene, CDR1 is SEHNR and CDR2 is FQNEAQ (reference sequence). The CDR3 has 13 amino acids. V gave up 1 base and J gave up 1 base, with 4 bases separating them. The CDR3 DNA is TGTGCCAGCAGCTTAGTGGGGAACACTGAAGCTTTCTTT. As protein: CASSLVGNTEAFF.

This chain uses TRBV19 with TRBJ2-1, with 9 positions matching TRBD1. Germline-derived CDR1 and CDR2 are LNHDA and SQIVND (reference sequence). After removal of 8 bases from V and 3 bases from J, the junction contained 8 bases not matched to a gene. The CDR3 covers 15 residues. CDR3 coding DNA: TGTGCCAGTGGCTCCGGGACAGGGAGCTACAATGAGCAGTTCTTC. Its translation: CASGSGTGSYNEQFF.

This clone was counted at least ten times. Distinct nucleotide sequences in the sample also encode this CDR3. The CDR3 sequence is CASSDYEQYF. The CDR3 DNA is TGTGCCAGCAGTGATTACGAGCAGTACTTC. This chain links TRBV2 with TRBJ2-7; D is unresolved. Trimming removed 3 bases from V and 4 bases from J, with 1 base in between. CDR1 is SNHLY and CDR2 is FYNNEI in the germline V gene. The CDR3 length is 10 residues.

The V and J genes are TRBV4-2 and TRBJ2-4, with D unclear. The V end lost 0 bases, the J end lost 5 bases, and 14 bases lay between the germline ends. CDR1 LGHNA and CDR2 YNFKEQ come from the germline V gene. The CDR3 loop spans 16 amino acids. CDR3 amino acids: CASSQEGRKAENIQYF. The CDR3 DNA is TGTGCCAGCAGCCAAGAGGGCCGAAAGGCCGAAAACATTCAGTACTTC.

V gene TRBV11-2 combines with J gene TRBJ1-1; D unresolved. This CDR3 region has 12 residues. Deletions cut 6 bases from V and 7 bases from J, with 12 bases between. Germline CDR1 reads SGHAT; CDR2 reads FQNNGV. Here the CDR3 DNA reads TGTGCCAGCAGTACACTCTTGAGTGAAGCTTTCTTT. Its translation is CASSTLLSEAFF.

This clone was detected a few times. The CDR3: CASSHRAGHNEQFF. Here the CDR3 DNA reads TGCGCCAGCAGTCACAGGGCTGGGCACAATGAGCAGTTCTTC. V usage is TRBV4-3 and J usage is TRBJ2-1; the D gene is possibly TRBD1 (6 bases). The germline CDR1 and CDR2 sequences are LGHNA and YSLEER. The CDR3 extends over 14 amino acids. V lost 6 bases to trimming and J lost 5 bases, with 14 bases between them.

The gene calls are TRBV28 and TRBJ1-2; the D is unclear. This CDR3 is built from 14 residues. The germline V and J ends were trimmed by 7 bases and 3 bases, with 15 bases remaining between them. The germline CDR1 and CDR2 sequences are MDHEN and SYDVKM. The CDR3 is CASKDHTPDYGYTF. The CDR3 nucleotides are TGTGCCAGCAAGGACCATACCCCAGACTATGGCTACACCTTC.